A single sample gave rise to the 23 T cell receptor beta chains below, sequenced in a study of blood T cell repertoires in COVID-19 (dated by TCRdb to 2018 to 2021). Libraries were constructed by the immunoSEQ multiplex PCR assay. Here the immuneACCESS table is served through TCRdb, limited to in-frame sequences with V and J called. Missing clones are a known gap in these copies; in checked studies unresolved V genes cover under half, and the rest lacks a known reason. This sample comprises about 88,000 clones, around nine tenths of them detected only once. The top ten clones comprise about 2.7% of the sample. Sequenced material: peripheral blood. These receptors came from a woman at least 80 years old with acute or convalescent COVID-19.

V usage is TRBV4-2 and J usage is TRBJ2-1; 9 bases fit TRBD2. Germline values: CDR1 LGHNA, CDR2 YNFKEQ. The CDR3 covers 17 residues. V lost 1 base and J lost 9; bases outside the gene matches: 13. The CDR3 DNA reads as TGTGCCAGCAGCCAAGTTTCCAAGGCGGGGGGGCCGGGTGAGCAGTTCTTC. It encodes CASSQVSKAGGPGEQFF.

This sequence joins TRBV7-2 and TRBJ2-7, with a tentative D call TRBD1 (6 bases). The germline gives CDR1 SGHTA, CDR2 FQGNSA. The V gene lost 2 bases and the J gene lost 2 bases, with 13 bases spanning the gap. There are 15 residues in the CDR3. The CDR3, as DNA: TGTGCCAGCAGCTTATATCTATCAGGGGCCTACGAGCAGTACTTC. Its protein product is CASSLYLSGAYEQYF. Full variable domain (remainder filled in from reference TRBV7-2 and TRBJ2-7): GAGVSQSPSNKVTEKGKDVELRCDPISGHTALYWYRQSLGQGLEFLIYFQGNSAPDKSGLPSDRFSAERTGGSVSTLTIQRTQQEDSAVYLCASSLYLSGAYEQYFGPGTRLTVT.

The rearrangement links TRBV5-4 to TRBJ2-7; 9 bases line up with TRBD1. The CDR3 extends over 14 amino acids. Germline CDR1 SGHNT, CDR2 YYREEE (reference sequence). After removal of 0 bases from V and 3 bases from J, the junction contained 1 base not matched to a gene. Here the CDR3 reads CASSLDRGHYEQYF. The CDR3 DNA is TGTGCCAGCAGCTTGGACAGGGGGCACTACGAGCAGTACTTC.

The chain's CDR3 is CASSPKTIQETQYF. CDR3 DNA sequence: TGTGCCAGCAGCCCAAAGACTATCCAAGAGACCCAGTACTTC. The chain links TRBV7-2 to TRBJ2-5; perhaps TRBD2 as D (5 bases). The CDR3 runs to 14 residues. Germline CDR1 and CDR2: SGHTA and FQGNSA. Trimming stripped 5 bases from V and 1 base from J, with 11 bases between.

This clone appeared a few times. This CDR3 reads CASSLGTGGVDQPQHF. In nucleotides, the CDR3 is TGTGCCAGCAGCCTAGGGACAGGGGGCGTTGATCAGCCCCAGCATTTT. V is TRBV11-2 and J is TRBJ1-5; 12 nucleotides align to TRBD1. This CDR3 spans 16 amino acids. Germline assignment: CDR1 SGHAT and CDR2 FQNNGV. V trimming: 5 bases; J trimming: 5 bases; junction bases outside the gene matches: 7.

The chain is built from TRBV28 and TRBJ1-5; possibly TRBD1 for D (6 bases). CDR1 is MDHEN, CDR2 SYDVKM, per germline. This CDR3 is 15 amino acids long. V was pared by 7 bases and J by 4 bases, with 17 bases between. The CDR3 reads CASTPFGGANQPQHF. The CDR3 bases are TGTGCCAGCACTCCCTTCGGGGGGGCTAATCAGCCCCAGCATTTT.

The V gene is TRBV5-8, the J gene TRBJ1-6; the D is unclear. V was cut by 0 bases and J by 10 bases, with 11 bases left in between. This CDR3 contains 14 residues. Germline CDR1 and CDR2: SGHTS and YDEGEE. The CDR3 nucleotides are TGTGCCAGCAGCTTGGGGGGAGAGGGATCACCCCTCCACTTT. Its protein is CASSLGGEGSPLHF.

This chain connects TRBV9 to TRBJ2-5; 9 bases line up with TRBD2. J gave up 7 bases and V 0 bases, and 10 bases lay outside the gene matches. The germline CDR1 and CDR2 sequences are SGDLS and YYNGEE. The CDR3 runs to 16 residues. CDR3 bases: TGTGCCAGCAGCGTAGAGGGTAGCGGGGGCTCCAGGACCCAGTACTTC. Its translation: CASSVEGSGGSRTQYF.

The chain combines TRBV18 with TRBJ1-1; D not certain. Trimming pared 3 bases from V and 3 bases from J, leaving 11 bases between. Germline V gene data show CDR1 as KGHSH and CDR2 as LQKENI. This CDR3 spans 14 amino acids. The CDR3 reads CASSPTGSDTEAFF. CDR3 nucleotides: TGTGCCAGCTCACCGACGGGGTCGGACACTGAAGCTTTCTTT.

V and J are TRBV9 and TRBJ2-1, with 10 bases matching TRBD2. Trimming at V came to 4 bases and at J to 7 bases, leaving 5 bases not matched to a gene. There are 14 residues in the CDR3. Germline V lookup: CDR1 SGDLS, CDR2 YYNGEE. CDR3 amino acids: CASSLTGLANEQFF. The CDR3 coding sequence is TGTGCCAGCAGCTTGACGGGACTAGCGAATGAGCAGTTCTTC.

This clone was found once. The genes are TRBV14 and TRBJ2-2; the D is unclear. The CDR3 runs to 14 residues. Germline values: CDR1 SGHDN, CDR2 FVKESK. Trimming took off 6 bases at V and 5 bases at J, with 13 bases between the two ends. CDR3 region: CASRLHDITGELFF. The CDR3 region has the DNA TGTGCCAGCAGACTCCATGATATTACCGGGGAGCTGTTTTTT.

Only a few counts were recorded for this clone. V and J are TRBV30 and TRBJ2-2; 7 bases are a match to TRBD1. In germline, CDR1 is GTSNPN, CDR2 SVGIG (reference sequence). V lost 0 bases, J lost 6 bases, and 1 base stayed unmatched. This CDR3 comprises 13 residues. In DNA form, the CDR3 reads TGTGCCTGGAGTGTAGGGACAGCCGGGGAGCTGTTTTTT. Translation: CAWSVGTAGELFF.

The V gene is TRBV6-6, the J gene TRBJ1-3; D remains unclear. Trimming left V 0 bases short and J 3 bases short, with 9 bases between. The CDR3 is made up of 15 amino acids. CDR1 MNHNY and CDR2 SVGAGI come from the germline V gene (reference sequence). CDR3 residues: CASSYSARGGNTIYF. The CDR3 nucleotides read TGTGCCAGCAGTTACTCAGCCCGGGGTGGAAACACCATATATTTT.

This chain links TRBV5-1 with TRBJ1-1; D unresolved. There are 13 residues in the CDR3. Germline V gene data show CDR1 as SGHRS and CDR2 as YFSETQ. V shed 0 bases and J shed 7 bases, with 10 bases lying between them. In DNA form, the CDR3 reads TGCGCCAGCAGCTTGGATGTGATCGGTGAAGCTTTCTTT. It encodes CASSLDVIGEAFF.

The chain uses TRBV28 and TRBJ1-1; 11 positions agree with TRBD1. With V trimmed by 4 bases and J by 5 bases, 6 bases remained unmatched. Germline CDR1 and CDR2: MDHEN and SYDVKM. The CDR3 length is 15 residues. The CDR3 protein is CASSSLGQGATEAFF. For the CDR3, the DNA is TGTGCCAGCAGTTCCCTCGGACAGGGGGCGACTGAAGCTTTCTTT. Looking up the rest from reference TRBV28 and TRBJ1-1 gives the full variable domain: DVKVTQSSRYLVKRTGEKVFLECVQDMDHENMFWYRQDPGLGLRLIYFSYDVKMKEKGDIPEGYSVSREKKERFSLILESASTNQTSMYLCASSSLGQGATEAFFGQGTRLTVV.

The V gene is TRBV29-1, the J gene TRBJ1-2; 7 bases are a match to TRBD1. There are 11 residues in the CDR3. Germline CDR1 is SQVTM and CDR2 is ANQGSEA. This CDR3 is CTIQTGNGYTF. CDR3 in DNA: TGCACCATACAGACAGGGAATGGCTACACCTTC.

The chain uses TRBV6-5 and TRBJ2-7; 9 nucleotides agree with TRBD2. Germline assignment: CDR1 MNHEY and CDR2 SVGAGI. The CDR3 contains 15 residues. With 0 bases clipped from V and 5 bases from J, the junction kept 5 bases outside the gene matches. CDR3 protein: CASSYSIAGENEQYF. As DNA, the CDR3 is TGTGCCAGCAGTTACTCTATAGCGGGAGAGAACGAGCAGTACTTC.

The J gene is TRBJ1-4, the V gene TRBV28; weak D call: TRBD1 (6 bases). CDR3 size: 12 residues. Trimming shortened V by 7 bases and J by 8 bases, and 11 bases separated the two germline ends. CDR1 MDHEN and CDR2 SYDVKM come from the germline V gene. The CDR3 region is CASKQGREKLFF. The CDR3 coding sequence is TGTGCCAGCAAACAGGGAAGGGAAAAACTGTTTTTT. The full variable domain, rest sourced from reference TRBV28 and TRBJ1-4, is DVKVTQSSRYLVKRTGEKVFLECVQDMDHENMFWYRQDPGLGLRLIYFSYDVKMKEKGDIPEGYSVSREKKERFSLILESASTNQTSMYLCASKQGREKLFFGSGTQLSVL.

CDR3 loop: CASSHAGTGEYF. CDR3 nucleotide sequence: TGTGCCAGCAGTCACGCGGGGACAGGGGAGTACTTC. The V gene is TRBV28, the J gene TRBJ2-7; TRBD1 matches 10 bases. CDR1 and CDR2 (germline): MDHEN, SYDVKM. The CDR3 runs 12 residues. The J segment lost 11 bases and the V segment lost 5 bases, leaving 6 bases of the junction unmatched.

V gene TRBV15 combines with J gene TRBJ2-7; 9 bases are a match to TRBD1. This CDR3 region has 15 residues. The junction had 2 bases not matched to a gene; V was cut back by 1 base and J by 1 base. Germline-derived CDR1 and CDR2 are LNHNV and YYDKDF (reference sequence). The CDR3 DNA follows: TGTGCCACCAGCAGAGCAGGACAGGGGTCCTACGAGCAGTACTTC. It encodes CATSRAGQGSYEQYF.

The gene calls are TRBV18 and TRBJ1-4; D gene unclear. Germline CDR1 KGHSH, CDR2 LQKENI. CDR3 length: 16 residues. The germline V and J ends were trimmed by 1 base and 5 bases, with 14 bases remaining between them. The CDR3: CASSPRDSLRNEKLFF. Here the CDR3 DNA reads TGTGCCAGCTCACCACGAGACTCCCTTCGGAATGAAAAACTGTTTTTT.

This clone was observed a few times. The V and J genes are TRBV5-1 and TRBJ2-7; 7 nucleotides line up with TRBD1. The CDR3 runs 14 residues. With 4 bases clipped from V and 0 bases from J, the junction kept 4 bases outside the gene matches. Germline CDR1 reads SGHRS; CDR2 reads YFSETQ. This chain's CDR3 is CASSRRDSSYEQYF. The CDR3 DNA reads as TGCGCCAGCAGCCGCCGGGACAGCTCCTACGAGCAGTACTTC.

V is TRBV4-3 and J is TRBJ1-1; 7 nucleotides align to TRBD1. Germline V CDR1 and CDR2: LGHNA, YSLEER. Trimming removed 4 bases from V and 5 bases from J; junction bases left unmatched: 4. This CDR3 has 13 residues. CDR3 sequence: CASSRGGGTEAFF. The CDR3 coding sequence is TGCGCCAGCAGCCGAGGGGGCGGTACTGAAGCTTTCTTT.